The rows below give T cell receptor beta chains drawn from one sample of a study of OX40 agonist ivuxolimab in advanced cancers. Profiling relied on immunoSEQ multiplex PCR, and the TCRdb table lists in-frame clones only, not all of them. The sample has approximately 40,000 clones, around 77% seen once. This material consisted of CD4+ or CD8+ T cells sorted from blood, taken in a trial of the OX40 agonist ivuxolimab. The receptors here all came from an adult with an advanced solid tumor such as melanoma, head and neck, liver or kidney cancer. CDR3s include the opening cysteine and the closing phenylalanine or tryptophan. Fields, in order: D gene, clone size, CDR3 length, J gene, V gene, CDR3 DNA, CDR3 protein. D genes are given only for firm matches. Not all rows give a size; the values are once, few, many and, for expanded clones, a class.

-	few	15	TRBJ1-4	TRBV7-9	TGTGCCAGCAGCACGAGGGACCGTTCACCGGAAAAACTGTTTTTT	CASSTRDRSPEKLFF
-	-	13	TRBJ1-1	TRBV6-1	TGTGCCAGCAGACTGGGCCAAAACACTGAAGCTTTCTTT	CASRLGQNTEAFF
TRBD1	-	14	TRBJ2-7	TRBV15	TGTGCCACCAGCAAAGATAGGACAGGGCGCGAGCAGTACTTC	CATSKDRTGREQYF
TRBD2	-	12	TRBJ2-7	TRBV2	TGTGCCAGCCGCGGGGGTTCCTACGAGCAGTACTTC	CASRGGSYEQYF
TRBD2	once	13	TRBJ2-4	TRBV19	TGTGCCAGTGCTCTAGCGGGAGGGAACATTCAGTACTTC	CASALAGGNIQYF
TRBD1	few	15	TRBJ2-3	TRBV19	TGTGCCAGTAGTATCGGGACAGGTCCCACAGATACGCAGTATTTT	CASSIGTGPTDTQYF
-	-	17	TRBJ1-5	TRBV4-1	TGCGCCAGCAGCCAAGAAGGGAGGGGCTCGAGCAATCAGCCCCAGCATTTT	CASSQEGRGSSNQPQHF
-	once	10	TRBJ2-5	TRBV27	TGTGCCAGCCTCCAAGAGACCCAGTACTTC	CASLQETQYF
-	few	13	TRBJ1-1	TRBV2	TGTGCCAGCAGTGGGACACCGAACACTGAAGCTTTCTTT	CASSGTPNTEAFF
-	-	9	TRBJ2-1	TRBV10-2	TGCGCCAGCAACCTCCCGCAGTTCTTC	CASNLPQFF
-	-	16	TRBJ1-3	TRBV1	TGCACCAGCAGCAAAGGGACAGGGGGCTCTGGAAACACCATATATTTT	CTSSKGTGGSGNTIYF
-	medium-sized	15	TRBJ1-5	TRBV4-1	TGCGCCAGCAGCCAAAGGGACGGCTACAATCAGCCCCAGCATTTT	CASSQRDGYNQPQHF
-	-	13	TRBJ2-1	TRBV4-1	TGCGCCAGCAGCCGTTCGATCTACAATGAGCAGTTCTTC	CASSRSIYNEQFF
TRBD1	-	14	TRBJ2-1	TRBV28	TGTGCCAGCAGTCGGGACAGGGGGCGCGATGAGCAGTTCTTC	CASSRDRGRDEQFF
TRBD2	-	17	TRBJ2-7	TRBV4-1	TGCGCCAGCAGCCTAGGCCTCCCACTAGCGGGAGAGTACGAGCAGTACTTC	CASSLGLPLAGEYEQYF